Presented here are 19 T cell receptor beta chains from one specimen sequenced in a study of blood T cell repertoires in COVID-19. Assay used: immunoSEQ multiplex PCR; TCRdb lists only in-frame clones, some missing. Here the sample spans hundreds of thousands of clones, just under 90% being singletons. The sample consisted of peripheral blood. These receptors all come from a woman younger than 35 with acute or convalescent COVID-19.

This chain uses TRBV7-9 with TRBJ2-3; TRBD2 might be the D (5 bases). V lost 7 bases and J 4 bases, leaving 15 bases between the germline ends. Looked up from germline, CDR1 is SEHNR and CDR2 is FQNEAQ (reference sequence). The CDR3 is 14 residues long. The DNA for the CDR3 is TGTGCCAGCATCAAATCCCGGACTGCAGATACGCAGTATTTT. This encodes CASIKSRTADTQYF.

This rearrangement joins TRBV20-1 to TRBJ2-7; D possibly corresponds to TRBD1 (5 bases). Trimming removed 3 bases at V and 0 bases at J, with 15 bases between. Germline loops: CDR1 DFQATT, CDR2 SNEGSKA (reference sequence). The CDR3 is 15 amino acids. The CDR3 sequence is CSASSIQASSYEQYF. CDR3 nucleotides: TGCAGTGCTAGTAGCATACAGGCCAGCTCCTACGAGCAGTACTTC.

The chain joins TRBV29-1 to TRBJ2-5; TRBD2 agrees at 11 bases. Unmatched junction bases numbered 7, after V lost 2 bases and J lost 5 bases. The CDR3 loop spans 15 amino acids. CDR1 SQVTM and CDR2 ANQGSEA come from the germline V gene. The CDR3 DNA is TGCAGCGTTGAAACGGCTAGCGGGGGGCGGGAGACCCAGTACTTC. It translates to CSVETASGGRETQYF. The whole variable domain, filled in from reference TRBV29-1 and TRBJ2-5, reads SAVISQKPSRDICQRGTSLTIQCQVDSQVTMMFWYRQQPGQSLTLIATANQGSEATYESGFVIDKFPISRPNLTFSTLTVSNMSPEDSSIYLCSVETASGGRETQYFGPGTRLLVL.

CDR3 in DNA: TGCGCCAGCAGCTCCGGACTGTTATCTGGAAACACCATATATTTT. It yields the protein CASSSGLLSGNTIYF. The chain links TRBV5-1 to TRBJ1-3; D call uncertain. V was trimmed by 3 bases and J by 1 base, leaving 11 bases between them. The CDR3 is 15 residues long. Germline assignment: CDR1 SGHRS and CDR2 YFSETQ.

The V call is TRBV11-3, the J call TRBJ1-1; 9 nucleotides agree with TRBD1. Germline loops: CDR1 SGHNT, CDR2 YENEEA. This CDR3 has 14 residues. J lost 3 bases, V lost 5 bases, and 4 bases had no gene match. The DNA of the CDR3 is TGTGCCAGCAGCCCTAGGACAGGGGACACTGAAGCTTTCTTT. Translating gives CASSPRTGDTEAFF.

The CDR3, as DNA: TGTGCCAGCAGCTTAAAAGATTCACCGGGGACAGTCGATGGCTACACCTTC. Translating it yields CASSLKDSPGTVDGYTF. The chain has TRBV7-9 and TRBJ1-2, with 7 positions matching TRBD1. Per germline, CDR1 SEHNR and CDR2 FQNEAQ (reference sequence). The trim removed 2 bases at V and 6 bases at J, leaving 15 bases unmatched. The CDR3 loop spans 17 amino acids.

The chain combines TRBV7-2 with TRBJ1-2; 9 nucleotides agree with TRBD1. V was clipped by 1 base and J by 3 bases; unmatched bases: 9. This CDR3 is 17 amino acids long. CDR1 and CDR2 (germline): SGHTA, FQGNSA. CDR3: CASSLGAGQGYDYGYTF. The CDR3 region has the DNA TGTGCCAGCAGCTTAGGGGCGGGACAGGGTTATGACTATGGCTACACCTTC.

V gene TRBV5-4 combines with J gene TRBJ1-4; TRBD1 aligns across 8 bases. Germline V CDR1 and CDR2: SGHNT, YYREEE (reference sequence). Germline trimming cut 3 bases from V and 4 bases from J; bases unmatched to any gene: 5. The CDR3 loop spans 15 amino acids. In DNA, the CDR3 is TGTGCCAGCAGCTGGGGGACAGGAGATAATGAAAAACTGTTTTTT. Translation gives CASSWGTGDNEKLFF.

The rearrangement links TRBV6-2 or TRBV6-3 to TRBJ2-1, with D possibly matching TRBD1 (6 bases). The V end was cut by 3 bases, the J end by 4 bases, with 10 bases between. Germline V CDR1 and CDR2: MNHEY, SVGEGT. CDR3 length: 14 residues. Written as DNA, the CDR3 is TGTGCCAGCAGTTATCAAGGGGGTTACAATGAGCAGTTCTTC. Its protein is CASSYQGGYNEQFF.

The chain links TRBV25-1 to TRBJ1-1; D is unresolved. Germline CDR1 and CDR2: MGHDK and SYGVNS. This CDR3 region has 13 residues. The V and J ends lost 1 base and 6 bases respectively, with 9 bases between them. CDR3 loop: CASSELAISEAFF. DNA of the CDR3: TGTGCCAGCAGTGAATTAGCCATCTCTGAAGCTTTCTTT.

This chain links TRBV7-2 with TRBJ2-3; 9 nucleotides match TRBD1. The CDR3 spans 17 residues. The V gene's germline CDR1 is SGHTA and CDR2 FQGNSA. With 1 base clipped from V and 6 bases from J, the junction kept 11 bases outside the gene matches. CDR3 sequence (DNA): TGTGCCAGCAGCTTAGACGTGTGGGACAGGGATAAGGATACGCAGTATTTT. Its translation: CASSLDVWDRDKDTQYF.

This CDR3 is CASSGGSGYTF. The CDR3, as DNA: TGTGCCAGCAGTGGAGGGAGCGGCTACACCTTC. The V and J genes are TRBV12-3 or TRBV12-4 and TRBJ1-2; D call uncertain. With 5 bases removed from V and 8 bases from J, the gap between germline ends came to 9 bases. CDR3 length equals 11 residues.

This CDR3 is CASSLQGSYEQYF. The CDR3 region has the DNA TGTGCCAGCAGTTTACAGGGTTCCTACGAGCAGTACTTC. The V call is TRBV13, the J call TRBJ2-7, with D possibly being TRBD1 (6 bases). Trimming stripped 6 bases from V and 1 base from J, with 10 bases between. Looked up from germline, CDR1 is PRHDT and CDR2 is FYEKMQ (reference sequence). The CDR3 runs to 13 residues.

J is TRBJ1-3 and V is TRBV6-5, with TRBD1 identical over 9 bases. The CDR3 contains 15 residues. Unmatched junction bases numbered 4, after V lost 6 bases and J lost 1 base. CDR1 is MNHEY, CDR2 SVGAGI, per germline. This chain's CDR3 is CASRGDRASGNTIYF. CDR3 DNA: TGTGCCAGCAGGGGGGACAGGGCGTCTGGAAACACCATATATTTT.

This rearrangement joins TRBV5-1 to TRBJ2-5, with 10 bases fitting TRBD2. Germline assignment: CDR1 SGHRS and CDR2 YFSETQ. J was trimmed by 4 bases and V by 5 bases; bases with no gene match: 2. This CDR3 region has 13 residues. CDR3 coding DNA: TGCGCCAGCAGAGCGGGGGGGCTAGAGACCCAGTACTTC. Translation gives CASRAGGLETQYF.

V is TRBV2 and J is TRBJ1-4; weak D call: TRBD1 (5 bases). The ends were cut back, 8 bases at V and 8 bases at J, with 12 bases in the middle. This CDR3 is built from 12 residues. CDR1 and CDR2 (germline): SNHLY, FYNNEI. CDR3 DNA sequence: TGTGCCAGCCAGGGTCGTAGCGAAAAACTGTTTTTT. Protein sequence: CASQGRSEKLFF. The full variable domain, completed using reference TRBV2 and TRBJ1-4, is EPEVTQTPSHQVTQMGQEVILRCVPISNHLYFYWYRQILGQKVEFLVSFYNNEISEKSEIFDDQFSVERPDGSNFTLKIRSTKLEDSAMYFCASQGRSEKLFFGSGTQLSVL.

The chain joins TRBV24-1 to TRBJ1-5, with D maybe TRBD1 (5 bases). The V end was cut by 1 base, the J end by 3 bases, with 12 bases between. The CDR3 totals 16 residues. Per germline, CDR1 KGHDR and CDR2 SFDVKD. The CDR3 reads CATSDFRGSPNQPQHF. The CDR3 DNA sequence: TGTGCCACCAGTGATTTTCGGGGGAGTCCCAATCAGCCCCAGCATTTT.

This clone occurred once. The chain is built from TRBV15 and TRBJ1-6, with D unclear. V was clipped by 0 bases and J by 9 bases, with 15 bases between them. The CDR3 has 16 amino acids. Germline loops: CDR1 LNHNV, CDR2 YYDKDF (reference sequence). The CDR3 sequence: CATSRETAEVGSPLHF. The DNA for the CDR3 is TGTGCCACCAGCAGAGAGACCGCGGAGGTCGGTTCACCCCTCCACTTT.

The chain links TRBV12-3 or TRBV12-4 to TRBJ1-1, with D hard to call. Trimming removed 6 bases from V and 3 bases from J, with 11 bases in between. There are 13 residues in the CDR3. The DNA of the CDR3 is TGTGCCAGCAGCCCCCACGGAGACACTGAAGCTTTCTTT. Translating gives CASSPHGDTEAFF.